The clone carrying this T cell receptor beta chain appeared a few times. This entry comes from a study of CD8 T cells in ankylosing spondylitis. TCRdb re-called the 5' RACE reads through MiXCR, storing one row per CDR3 protein. The sample lists under 200,000 distinct CDR3 sequences, 10% to 15% seen once, with approximately 10% in the top ten. With 5 bases clipped from V and 7 bases from J, the junction kept 8 bases outside the gene matches. This CDR3 has 15 residues. The material sequenced was blood, either unsorted or a sorted T cell fraction (not recorded which). The chain joins TRBV12-3 or TRBV12-4 to TRBJ2-6, with TRBD2 identical over 7 bases. This sequence originates from a female donor with ankylosing spondylitis or in good health (not recorded which). The CDR3 reads CASSQFSGPANVLTF. The CDR3 region has the DNA TGTGCCAGCAGTCAATTTAGCGGGCCTGCCAACGTCCTGACTTTC.